The sequence of this T cell receptor (beta chain) was determined in a study of somatic mutations in cytotoxic T cells in rheumatoid arthritis. In regard to this clone: Antigen specificity is unknown.

Study-level points and caveats: Significant differences in CD8+ T-cell clonality were not found between rheumatoid arthritis patients and healthy controls (age-matched). Unidentified antigens were the targets of the expanded CD8+ clones. An increase in CD8+ clonality with age was seen in rheumatoid arthritis patients but not in healthy controls.

The repertoire was sequenced with immunoSEQ multiplex PCR; TCRdb's copy has only in-frame clones and lacks some. Counted here are about 25,000 clones, 82% occurring once; the ten biggest clones make up roughly 5.6%. Germline V gene sequence: CDR1 MGHRA, CDR2 YSYEKL. The CDR3 extends over 15 amino acids. The V and J ends lost 1 base and 3 bases, in that order; junction bases with no gene match: 3. The sequenced sample was CD8+ T cells sorted from blood. J is TRBJ2-7 and V is TRBV4-1, with 10 positions matching TRBD1. This clonotype was obtained from a middle-aged man in good health. CDR3 sequence: CASSQARDRGYEQYF. The CDR3 coding sequence is TGCGCCAGCAGCCAAGCTCGGGACAGGGGCTACGAGCAGTACTTC.